A single sample gave rise to the 9 T cell receptor beta chains below, sequenced in a study of radiotherapy plus CTLA-4 blockade in lung cancer. Data came from immunoSEQ multiplex PCR; TCRdb stores just in-frame clones and leaves some out. The sample lists tens of thousands of clones; approximately 70% were seen once. The material was peripheral blood, obtained from a patient treated with radiotherapy plus ipilimumab. Every receptor here comes from a human donor with non-small cell lung cancer who had stable disease on radiotherapy plus ipilimumab.

The chain combines TRBV7-2 with TRBJ2-3; D not certain. Germline V gives CDR1 SGHTA, CDR2 FQGNSA. The CDR3 totals 13 residues. V was pared by 4 bases and J by 4 bases, with 9 bases between. DNA of the CDR3: TGTGCCAGCAGCTCAGCACTCGCAGATACGCAGTATTTT. Its translation is CASSSALADTQYF.

This clone was found a few times. This chain connects TRBV7-9 to TRBJ2-5; unclear D gene. Trimming shortened V by 8 bases and J by 5 bases, and 9 bases separated the two germline ends. Germline V gene sequence: CDR1 SEHNR, CDR2 FQNEAQ (reference sequence). CDR3 length: 11 amino acids. The CDR3 here is CASGLGETQYF. The CDR3, as DNA: TGTGCCAGCGGCCTCGGGGAGACCCAGTACTTC.

The chain is built from TRBV6-6 and TRBJ2-7, with 7 bases identical to TRBD2. J lost 1 base, V lost 6 bases, and 6 bases had no gene match. The CDR3 is 14 residues long. The V gene's germline CDR1 is MNHNY and CDR2 SVGAGI (reference sequence). CDR3 amino acids: CASRGREASYEQYF. In DNA form, the CDR3 reads TGTGCCAGCAGAGGGAGGGAAGCGTCCTACGAGCAGTACTTC.

V usage is TRBV19 and J usage is TRBJ1-3, with D unclear. V dropped 9 bases and J dropped 0 bases, with 15 bases sitting between them. The CDR3 is 15 residues long. The germline V gene encodes CDR1 LNHDA and CDR2 SQIVND (reference sequence). The DNA for the CDR3 is TGTGCCAGCGAACGTGGGTCAGGCTCTGGAAACACCATATATTTT. This translates into CASERGSGSGNTIYF.

This chain connects TRBV11-2 to TRBJ2-1, with TRBD1 matching 11 bases. The CDR3 runs to 16 residues. J gave up 2 bases and V 3 bases, and 3 bases lay outside the gene matches. Germline values: CDR1 SGHAT, CDR2 FQNNGV. Here the CDR3 reads CASSLGTGGAYNEQFF. The CDR3, as DNA: TGTGCCAGCAGCTTGGGGACAGGGGGGGCCTACAATGAGCAGTTCTTC.

The chain uses TRBV6-5 and TRBJ2-7; 8 bases map to TRBD1. Germline values: CDR1 MNHEY, CDR2 SVGAGI. CDR3 length: 15 amino acids. V shed 7 bases and J 0 bases; nucleotides not matched to a gene: 8. The DNA of the CDR3 is TGTGCCAGCACCAAACCCGGACAGGGCTCCTACGAGCAGTACTTC. It specifies CASTKPGQGSYEQYF.

This clone has just one count. The J gene is TRBJ1-5, the V gene TRBV6-6; D may be TRBD1 (6 bases). CDR3 length equals 14 residues. Germline V gene lookup returns CDR1 MNHNY and CDR2 SVGAGI (reference sequence). Between the trimmed V and J ends, which lost 7 bases and 7 bases, there was a span of 17 bases. CDR3 nucleotide sequence: TGTGCCAGCACCCTAAAGGGGGGGGACCAGCCCCAGCATTTT. Its translation: CASTLKGGDQPQHF.

The rearrangement joins TRBV28 to TRBJ1-3, with D perhaps matching TRBD1 (6 bases). Germline V gene sequence: CDR1 MDHEN, CDR2 SYDVKM. V was cut by 7 bases and J by 2 bases, with 30 bases left in between. The CDR3 has 20 amino acids. The CDR3 DNA reads as TGTGCCAGCATTACCCCCGGGGGGGCGTGGGGACGGCGAACTGGAAACACCATATATTTT. Protein: CASITPGGAWGRRTGNTIYF.

The genes are TRBV15 and TRBJ2-1; 7 bases line up with TRBD2. The V segment lost 4 bases and the J segment 2 bases; nucleotides outside the gene matches: 8. CDR1 and CDR2 from the germline V gene are LNHNV and YYDKDF (reference sequence). The CDR3 has 16 residues. CDR3 in amino acids: CATSKEAGVTYNEQFF. CDR3 in DNA: TGTGCCACCAGCAAGGAGGCGGGGGTAACCTACAATGAGCAGTTCTTC.